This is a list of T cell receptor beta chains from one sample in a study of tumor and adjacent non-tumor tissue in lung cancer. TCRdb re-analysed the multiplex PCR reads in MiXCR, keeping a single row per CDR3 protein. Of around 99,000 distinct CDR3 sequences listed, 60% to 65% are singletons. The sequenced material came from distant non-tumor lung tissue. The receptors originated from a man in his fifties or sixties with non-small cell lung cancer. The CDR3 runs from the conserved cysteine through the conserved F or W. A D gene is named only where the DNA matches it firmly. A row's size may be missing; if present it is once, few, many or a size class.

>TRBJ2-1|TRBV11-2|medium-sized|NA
TGTGCCAGCAGCTTAGATCCAGGGAGCTCCTACAATGAGCAGTTCTTC
CASSLDPGSSYNEQFF
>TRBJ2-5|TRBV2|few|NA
TGTGCCAGCAGAGGAGGGGGGACCCAGTACTTC
CASRGGGTQYF
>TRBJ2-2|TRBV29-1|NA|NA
TGCACACAAACGGATTTTAACACCGGGGAGCTGTTTTTT
CTQTDFNTGELFF
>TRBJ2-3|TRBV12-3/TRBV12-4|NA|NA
TGTGCCAGCGGTTTATTATCCCTAAAGACGGGAGCCTTCACAGATACGCAGTATTTT
CASGLLSLKTGAFTDTQYF
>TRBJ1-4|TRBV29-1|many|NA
TGCAGCGTCAGAACTGGGGAAAAACTGTTTTTT
CSVRTGEKLFF
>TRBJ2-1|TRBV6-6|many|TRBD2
TGTGCCAGCTTCCTAGCGGGGACCTACAATGAGCAGTTCTTC
CASFLAGTYNEQFF
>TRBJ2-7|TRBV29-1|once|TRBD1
TGCAGTGGCTTGGGACAGGGGGCCAACGAGCAGTACTTC
CSGLGQGANEQYF
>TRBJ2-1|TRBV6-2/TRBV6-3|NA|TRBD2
TGTGCCAGTAGCACCCCGATAGTAGCGGGGGACGATGAGCAGTTCTTC
CASSTPIVAGDDEQFF
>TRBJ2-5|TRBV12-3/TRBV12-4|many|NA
TGTGCCAGCAGTTTTGACGTAGCAGAGACCCAGTACTTC
CASSFDVAETQYF
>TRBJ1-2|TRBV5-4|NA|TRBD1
TGTGCCAGCAGCCCGACAGGGGGTGACTGTGGCTACACCTTC
CASSPTGGDCGYTF
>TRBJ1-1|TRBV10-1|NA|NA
TGCGCCACCAGTGGAGAGAACACTGAAGCTTTCTTT
CATSGENTEAFF
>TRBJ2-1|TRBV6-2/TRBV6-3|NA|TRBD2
TGTTCCAGCAGTTCCACTAGCGGGATCAATGAGCAGCTCTTC
CSSSSTSGINEQLF
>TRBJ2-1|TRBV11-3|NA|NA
TGTGACAGCAGCTTAGAGGGCGGAGAGCAGTTCTTC
CDSSLEGGEQFF
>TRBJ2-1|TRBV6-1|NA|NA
TGTGCCACGCGAGGGACCTTACGGCAGTTCTTC
CATRGTLRQFF
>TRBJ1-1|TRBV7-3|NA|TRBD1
TGTGCCAGAAGCTTAACGGGGGACAGGGTAGTTGGCGTGAACACTGAAGCTTTCTTT
CARSLTGDRVVGVNTEAFF
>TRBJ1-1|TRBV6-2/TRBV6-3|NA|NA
TGTGCCAGCAGTTACGGGGGGTCTAACACCGAAGCTTTCTTT
CASSYGGSNTEAFF
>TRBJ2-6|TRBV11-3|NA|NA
TGTGCCAGAAGCCAGCAGGGTTCTGGGGCCAACGTCCCGACTTTC
CARSQQGSGANVPTF
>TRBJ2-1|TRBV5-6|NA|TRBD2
TGTGCCAGCAGCTTTACTAGCGGGGCTTCCTTCAATGAACAGTTCTTC
CASSFTSGASFNEQFF
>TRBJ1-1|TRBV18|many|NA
TGTGCCAGCTCACCCGAAATGGACCCTGATGAAGCTTTCTTT
CASSPEMDPDEAFF
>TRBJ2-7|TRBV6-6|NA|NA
TGTGCCAGCCATACCGGGCTAGCCTCACTCGAGGAGCAGTACTTC
CASHTGLASLEEQYF
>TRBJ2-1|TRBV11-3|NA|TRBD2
TGTGTCAGCCGAGGGGCGGGAGCGGGGGGAACCTACAATGAACAGTTCTTC
CVSRGAGAGGTYNEQFF
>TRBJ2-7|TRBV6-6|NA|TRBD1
TGTGCCAGCAGTTATGCCGCCGGGACAGTGAGTCACAACGAGCAGTACTTC
CASSYAAGTVSHNEQYF
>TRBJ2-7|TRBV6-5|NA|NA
TGTGCCACCAGTGGGACGGTTACCCGAAGTAACTCCTACGAGCAGTACTTC
CATSGTVTRSNSYEQYF
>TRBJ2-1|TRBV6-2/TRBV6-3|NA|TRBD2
TGTGCCAGCGGTCACTCTTTTCAGCGGGAGGTCTATGAGCAGTTCTTC
CASGHSFQREVYEQFF
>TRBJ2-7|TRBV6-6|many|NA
TGTGCCAGCAGTTACCAGGAGGGGTACGAGCAGTACTTC
CASSYQEGYEQYF
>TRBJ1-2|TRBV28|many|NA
TGTGCCAGCAGTGCCACCAAGACAGCTGACTATGGCTACACCTTC
CASSATKTADYGYTF
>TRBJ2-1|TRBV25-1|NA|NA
TGTGCCAGCAGTCTCTCCTACAATGAGCAGTTCTTC
CASSLSYNEQFF
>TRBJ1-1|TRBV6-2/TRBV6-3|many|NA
TGTGCCAGCGGTACCGGGACAAAGACTGAAGCTTTCTTT
CASGTGTKTEAFF
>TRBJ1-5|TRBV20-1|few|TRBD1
TGCAGTGCTAGAGAGGGGACAGGGGGCCCCAATCAGCCCCAGCATTTT
CSAREGTGGPNQPQHF
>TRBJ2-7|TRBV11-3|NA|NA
TGTGCCAGCAGCTTAGGCCGTGGGGCACACTACGAGCAGTACTTC
CASSLGRGAHYEQYF
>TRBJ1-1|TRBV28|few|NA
TGTGCCACCAGTCGACGGGGGGAGTACTCCGAAGCTTTCTTT
CATSRRGEYSEAFF
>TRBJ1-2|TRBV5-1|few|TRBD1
TGCGCCAGCGGCTACCGGGACAGCTCGAATGGCTACACCTTC
CASGYRDSSNGYTF
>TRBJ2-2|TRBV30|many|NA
TGTGCCTGGACACTAGACCGCGGGGAGCTGTTTTTT
CAWTLDRGELFF
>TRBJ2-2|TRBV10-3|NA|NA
TGTGCCATCAGTGAGCGCGGAGCGAACACCGGGGAGCTGTTTTTT
CAISERGANTGELFF
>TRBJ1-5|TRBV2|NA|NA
TGTGCCAGCAGTGCGGACTTCAATCAGCCCCAGCATTTT
CASSADFNQPQHF
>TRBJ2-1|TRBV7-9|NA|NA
TGTGCCAGCAGCGCGACTAGCTACAATGAGCAGTTCTTC
CASSATSYNEQFF
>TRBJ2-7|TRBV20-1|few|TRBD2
TGCAGTGCTAGAACCCTGCTCACGGGGGGTGGCTACGAGCAGTACTTC
CSARTLLTGGGYEQYF
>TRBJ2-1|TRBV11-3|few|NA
TGTACAAGCAGCTTAGAGGGACTTAGCAATGAGCAGTTCTTC
CTSSLEGLSNEQFF
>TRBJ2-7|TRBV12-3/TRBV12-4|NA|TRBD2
TGTGCCAGCAGTTTAGGGCTAGCGGGAGGGTCATACAAGCAGTACTTC
CASSLGLAGGSYKQYF